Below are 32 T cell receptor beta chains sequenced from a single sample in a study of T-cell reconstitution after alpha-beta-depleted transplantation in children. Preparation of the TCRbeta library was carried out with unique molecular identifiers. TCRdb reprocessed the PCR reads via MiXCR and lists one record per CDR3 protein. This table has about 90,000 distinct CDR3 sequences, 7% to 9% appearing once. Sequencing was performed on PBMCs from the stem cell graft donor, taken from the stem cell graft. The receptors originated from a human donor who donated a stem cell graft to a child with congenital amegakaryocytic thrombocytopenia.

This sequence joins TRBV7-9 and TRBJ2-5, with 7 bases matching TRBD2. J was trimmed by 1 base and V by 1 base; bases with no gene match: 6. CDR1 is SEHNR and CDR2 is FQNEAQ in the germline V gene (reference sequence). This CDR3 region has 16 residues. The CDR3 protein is CASSLVGGGIQETQYF. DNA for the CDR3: TGTGCCAGCAGCTTAGTTGGCGGGGGAATCCAAGAGACCCAGTACTTC.

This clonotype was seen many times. CDR3 amino acids: CASSLRTGNEQYF. CDR3 in DNA: TGTGCCAGCAGCCTTAGGACAGGGAACGAGCAGTACTTC. The rearrangement uses TRBV4-2 and TRBJ2-7; TRBD1 matches 8 bases. J was trimmed by 5 bases and V by 4 bases; bases with no gene match: 4. This CDR3 has 13 amino acids. The germline gives CDR1 LGHNA, CDR2 YNFKEQ.

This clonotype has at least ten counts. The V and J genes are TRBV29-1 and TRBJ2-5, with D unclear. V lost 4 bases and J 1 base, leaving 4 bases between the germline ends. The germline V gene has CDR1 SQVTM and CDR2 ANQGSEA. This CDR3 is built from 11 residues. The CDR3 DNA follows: TGCAGCGTTGTGGTCCAAGAGACCCAGTACTTC. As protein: CSVVVQETQYF. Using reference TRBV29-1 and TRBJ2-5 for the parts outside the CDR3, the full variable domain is SAVISQKPSRDICQRGTSLTIQCQVDSQVTMMFWYRQQPGQSLTLIATANQGSEATYESGFVIDKFPISRPNLTFSTLTVSNMSPEDSSIYLCSVVVQETQYFGPGTRLLVL.

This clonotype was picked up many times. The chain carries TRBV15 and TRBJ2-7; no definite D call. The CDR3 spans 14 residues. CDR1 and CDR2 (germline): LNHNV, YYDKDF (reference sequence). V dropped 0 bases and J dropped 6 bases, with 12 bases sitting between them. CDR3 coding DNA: TGTGCCACCAGCAGAGACCAGAAAGTCCCCGAGCAGTACTTC. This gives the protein CATSRDQKVPEQYF.

The CDR3 region is CASSPPGGLKNIQYF. Here the CDR3 DNA reads TGTGCCAGCAGTCCCCCTGGGGGTCTCAAAAACATTCAGTACTTC. This rearrangement joins TRBV28 to TRBJ2-4; D could derive from TRBD1 or TRBD2 (5 bases each). The ends were cut back, 5 bases at V and 3 bases at J, with 14 bases in the middle. This CDR3 comprises 15 residues. Germline values: CDR1 MDHEN, CDR2 SYDVKM.

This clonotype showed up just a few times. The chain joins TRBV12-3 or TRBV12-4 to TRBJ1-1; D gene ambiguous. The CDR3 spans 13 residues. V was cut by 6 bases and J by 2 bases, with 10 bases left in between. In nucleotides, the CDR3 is TGTGCCAGCAGCCCAAGGGTCAACACTGAAGCTTTCTTT. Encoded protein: CASSPRVNTEAFF.

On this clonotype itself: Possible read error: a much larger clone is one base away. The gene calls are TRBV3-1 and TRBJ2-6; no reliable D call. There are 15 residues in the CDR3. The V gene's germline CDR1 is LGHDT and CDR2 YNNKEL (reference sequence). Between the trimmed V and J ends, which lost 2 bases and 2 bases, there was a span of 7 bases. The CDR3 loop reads CASSQHLPGANVLTF. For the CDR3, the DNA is TGTGCCAGCAGCCAACACCTCCCTGGGGCCAACGTCCTGACTTTC.

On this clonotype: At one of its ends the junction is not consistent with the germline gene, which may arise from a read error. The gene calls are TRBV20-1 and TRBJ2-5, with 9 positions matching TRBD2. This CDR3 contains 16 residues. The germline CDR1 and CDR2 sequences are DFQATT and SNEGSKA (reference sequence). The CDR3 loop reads CCARDIAGGNQETQYF. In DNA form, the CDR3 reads TGCTGTGCTAGAGATATCGCGGGGGGGAACCAAGAGACCCAGTACTTC.

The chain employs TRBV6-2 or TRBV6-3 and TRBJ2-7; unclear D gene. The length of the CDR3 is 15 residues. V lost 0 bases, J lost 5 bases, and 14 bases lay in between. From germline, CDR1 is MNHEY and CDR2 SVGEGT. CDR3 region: CASSYSWTRGDEQYF. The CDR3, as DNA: TGTGCCAGCAGTTACTCGTGGACGAGAGGTGACGAGCAGTACTTC.

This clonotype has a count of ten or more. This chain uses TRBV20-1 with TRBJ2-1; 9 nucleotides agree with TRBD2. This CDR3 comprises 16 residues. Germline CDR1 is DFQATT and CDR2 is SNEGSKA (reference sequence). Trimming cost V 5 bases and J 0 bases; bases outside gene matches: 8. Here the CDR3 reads CSASSGDSSSYNEQFF. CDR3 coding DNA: TGCAGTGCTTCTAGCGGGGACTCGAGCTCCTACAATGAGCAGTTCTTC.

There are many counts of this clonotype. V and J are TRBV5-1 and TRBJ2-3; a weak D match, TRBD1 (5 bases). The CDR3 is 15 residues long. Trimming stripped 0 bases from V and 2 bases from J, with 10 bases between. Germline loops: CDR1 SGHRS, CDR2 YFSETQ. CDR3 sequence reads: CASSLGGYFTDTQYF. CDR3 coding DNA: TGCGCCAGCAGCTTGGGGGGCTACTTCACAGATACGCAGTATTTT.

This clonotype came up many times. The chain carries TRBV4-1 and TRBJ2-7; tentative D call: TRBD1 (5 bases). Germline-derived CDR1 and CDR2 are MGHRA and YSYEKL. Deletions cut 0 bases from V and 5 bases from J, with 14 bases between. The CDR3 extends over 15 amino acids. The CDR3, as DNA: TGCGCCAGCAGCCAAGAAGGGGTTTTAGCCAACGAGCAGTACTTC. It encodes CASSQEGVLANEQYF.

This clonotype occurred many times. The CDR3 sequence is CASTRPDFPSTDTQYF. The CDR3 DNA reads TGTGCCAGCACCCGTCCGGACTTTCCTTCCACAGATACGCAGTATTTT. The V and J genes are TRBV7-2 and TRBJ2-3, with D possibly matching TRBD2 (5 bases). The CDR3 has 16 residues. V lost 7 bases and J 2 bases, leaving 19 bases between the germline ends. Looked up from germline, CDR1 is SGHTA and CDR2 is FQGNSA. Full variable domain (outside the CDR3, taken from reference TRBV7-2 and TRBJ2-3): GAGVSQSPSNKVTEKGKDVELRCDPISGHTALYWYRQSLGQGLEFLIYFQGNSAPDKSGLPSDRFSAERTGGSVSTLTIQRTQQEDSAVYLCASTRPDFPSTDTQYFGPGTRLTVL.

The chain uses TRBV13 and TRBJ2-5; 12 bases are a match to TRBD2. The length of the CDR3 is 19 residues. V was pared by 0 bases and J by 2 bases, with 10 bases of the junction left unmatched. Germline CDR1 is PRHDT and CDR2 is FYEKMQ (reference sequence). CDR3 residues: CASSLGRTSGILGQETQYF. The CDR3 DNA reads TGTGCCAGCAGCTTAGGACGGACTAGCGGGATTTTGGGTCAAGAGACCCAGTACTTC.

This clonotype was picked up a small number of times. The CDR3 is CAWTPSDLENQPQHF. The CDR3 bases are TGTGCCTGGACTCCCTCTGATTTGGAGAATCAGCCCCAGCATTTT. V and J are TRBV30 and TRBJ1-5; D gene uncertain. The germline gives CDR1 GTSNPN, CDR2 SVGIG (reference sequence). The germline V and J ends were trimmed by 4 bases and 4 bases, with 17 bases remaining between them. This CDR3 contains 15 residues.

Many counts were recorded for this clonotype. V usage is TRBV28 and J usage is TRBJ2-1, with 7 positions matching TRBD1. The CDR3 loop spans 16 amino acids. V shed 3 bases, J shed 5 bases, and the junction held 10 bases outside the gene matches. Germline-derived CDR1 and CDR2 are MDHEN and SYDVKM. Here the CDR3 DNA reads TGTGCCAGCAGTTTTCCAGACAGGGTGCGGAACAATGAGCAGTTCTTC. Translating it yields CASSFPDRVRNNEQFF.

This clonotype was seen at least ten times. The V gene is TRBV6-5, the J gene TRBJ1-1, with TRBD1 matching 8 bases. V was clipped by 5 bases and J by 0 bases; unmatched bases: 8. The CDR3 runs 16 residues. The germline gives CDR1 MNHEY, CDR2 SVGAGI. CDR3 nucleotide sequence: TGTGCCAGCAGTAACACAGGGGGGAGTTTGAACACTGAAGCTTTCTTT. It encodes CASSNTGGSLNTEAFF.

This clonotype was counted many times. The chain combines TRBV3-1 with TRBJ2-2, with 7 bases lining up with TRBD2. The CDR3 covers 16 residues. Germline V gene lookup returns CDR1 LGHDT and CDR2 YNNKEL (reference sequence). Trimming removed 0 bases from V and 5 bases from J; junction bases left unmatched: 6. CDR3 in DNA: TGTGCCAGCAGCCAAGAGCGCGGGAGCGGTACCGGGGAGCTGTTTTTT. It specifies CASSQERGSGTGELFF.

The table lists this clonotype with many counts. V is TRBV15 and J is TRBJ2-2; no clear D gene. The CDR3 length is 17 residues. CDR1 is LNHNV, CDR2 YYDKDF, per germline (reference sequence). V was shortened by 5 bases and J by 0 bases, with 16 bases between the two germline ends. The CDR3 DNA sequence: TGTGCCACCAGCCAGACCACCTGGCAAGCGAACACCGGGGAGCTGTTTTTT. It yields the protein CATSQTTWQANTGELFF.

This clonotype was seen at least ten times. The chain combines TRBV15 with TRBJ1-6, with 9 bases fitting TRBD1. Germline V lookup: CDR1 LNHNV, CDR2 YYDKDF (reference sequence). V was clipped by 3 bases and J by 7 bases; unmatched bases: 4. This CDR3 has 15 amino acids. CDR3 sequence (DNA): TGTGCCACCAGCAGCCGGGACAGGGAAAATTCACCCCTCCACTTT. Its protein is CATSSRDRENSPLHF. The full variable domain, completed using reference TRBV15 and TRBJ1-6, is DAMVIQNPRYQVTQFGKPVTLSCSQTLNHNVMYWYQQKSSQAPKLLFHYYDKDFNNEADTPDNFQSRRPNTSFCFLDIRSPGLGDTAMYLCATSSRDRENSPLHFGNGTRLTVT.

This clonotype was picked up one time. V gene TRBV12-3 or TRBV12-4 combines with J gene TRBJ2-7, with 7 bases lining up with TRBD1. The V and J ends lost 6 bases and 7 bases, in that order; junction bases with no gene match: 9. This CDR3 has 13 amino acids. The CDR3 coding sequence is TGTGCCAGCAGCACGACAGGGTTCGGGGAGCAGTACTTC. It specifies CASSTTGFGEQYF.

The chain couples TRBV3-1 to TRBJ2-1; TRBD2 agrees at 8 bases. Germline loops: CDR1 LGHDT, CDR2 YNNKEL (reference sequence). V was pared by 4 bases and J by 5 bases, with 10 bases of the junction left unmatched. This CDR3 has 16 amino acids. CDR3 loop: CASSRGLARSHNEQFF. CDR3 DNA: TGTGCCAGCAGCCGAGGACTAGCTCGTAGCCACAATGAGCAGTTCTTC.

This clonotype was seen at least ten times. The CDR3 bases are TGTGCCAGCAGATCGCTAGCGGGAAGATACAATGAGCAGTTCTTC. Amino acids: CASRSLAGRYNEQFF. The chain has TRBV12-3 or TRBV12-4 and TRBJ2-1, with TRBD2 identical over 9 bases. This CDR3 comprises 15 residues. Trimming cost V 6 bases and J 4 bases; bases outside gene matches: 7.

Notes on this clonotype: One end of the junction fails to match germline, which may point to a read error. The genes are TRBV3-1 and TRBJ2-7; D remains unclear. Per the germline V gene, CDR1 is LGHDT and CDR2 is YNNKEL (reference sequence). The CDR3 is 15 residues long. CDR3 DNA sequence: TGTGCCAGCTGCCAAGAGGTCACATGGGTCTACGAGCAGTACTTC. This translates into CASCQEVTWVYEQYF.

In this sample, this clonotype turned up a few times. CDR3 DNA sequence: TGTGCCAGCAGTTCCGGGACAGACTTATATGGCTACACCTTC. Encoded protein: CASSSGTDLYGYTF. The V gene is TRBV12-3 or TRBV12-4, the J gene TRBJ1-2; 7 bases agree with TRBD1. This CDR3 has 14 amino acids. Trimming took 4 bases from V and 5 from J; bases not matched to a gene: 7.

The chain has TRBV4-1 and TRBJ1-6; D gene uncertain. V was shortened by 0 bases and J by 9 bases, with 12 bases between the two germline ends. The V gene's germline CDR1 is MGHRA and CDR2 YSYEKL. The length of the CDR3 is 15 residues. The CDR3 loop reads CASSQDPGESSPLHF. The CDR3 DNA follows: TGCGCCAGCAGCCAAGATCCCGGGGAGAGTTCACCCCTCCACTTT.

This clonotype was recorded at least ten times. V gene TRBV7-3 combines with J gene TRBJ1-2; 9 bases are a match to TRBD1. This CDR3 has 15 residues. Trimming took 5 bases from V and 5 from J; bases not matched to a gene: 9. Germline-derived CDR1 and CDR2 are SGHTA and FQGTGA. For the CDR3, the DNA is TGTGCCAGCAGCCCCACCGGGACAGGGCGGTATGGCTACACCTTC. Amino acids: CASSPTGTGRYGYTF.

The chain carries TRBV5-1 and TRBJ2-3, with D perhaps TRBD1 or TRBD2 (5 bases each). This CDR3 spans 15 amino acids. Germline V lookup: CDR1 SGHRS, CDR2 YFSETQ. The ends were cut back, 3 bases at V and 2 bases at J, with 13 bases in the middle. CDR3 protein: CASSSEGLITDTQYF. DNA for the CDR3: TGCGCCAGCAGCTCTGAGGGGCTAATCACAGATACGCAGTATTTT.

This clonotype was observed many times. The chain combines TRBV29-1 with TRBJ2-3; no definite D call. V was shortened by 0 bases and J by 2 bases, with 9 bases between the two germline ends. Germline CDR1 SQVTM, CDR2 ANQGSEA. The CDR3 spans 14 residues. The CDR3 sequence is CSVEDWSYTDTQYF. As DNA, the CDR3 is TGCAGCGTTGAAGATTGGTCTTACACAGATACGCAGTATTTT.

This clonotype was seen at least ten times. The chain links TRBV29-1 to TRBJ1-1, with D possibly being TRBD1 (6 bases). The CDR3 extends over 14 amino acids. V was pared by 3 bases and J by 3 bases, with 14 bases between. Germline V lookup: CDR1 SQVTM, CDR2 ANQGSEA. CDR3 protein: CSVDHRVGDTEAFF. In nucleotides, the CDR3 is TGCAGCGTTGATCACAGGGTCGGCGACACTGAAGCTTTCTTT.

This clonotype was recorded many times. The CDR3 reads CASSFSGADIQYF. The CDR3 coding sequence is TGTGCCAGCAGCTTTTCCGGGGCGGACATTCAGTACTTC. This sequence joins TRBV7-9 and TRBJ2-4; D tentatively fits TRBD1 or TRBD2 (5 bases each). V lost 3 bases to trimming and J lost 8 bases, with 11 bases between them. Germline V lookup: CDR1 SEHNR, CDR2 FQNEAQ (reference sequence). This CDR3 region has 13 residues.

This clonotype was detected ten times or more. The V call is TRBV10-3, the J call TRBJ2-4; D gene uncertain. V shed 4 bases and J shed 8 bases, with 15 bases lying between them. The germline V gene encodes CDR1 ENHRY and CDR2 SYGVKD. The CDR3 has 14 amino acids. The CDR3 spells CAISAPERRYIQYF. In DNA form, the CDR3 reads TGTGCCATCAGTGCTCCGGAGCGCCGGTACATTCAGTACTTC.